This entry is about one T cell receptor beta chain. The antigen this receptor binds is unknown. Base qualities are not at hand, and no much larger clone is one base apart. In the paper's terms, the time point label means: patch test 2, 6 weeks after DPC sensitization. What the treatment or condition label conveys for this sample: therapeutic diphenylcyclopropenone sensitization with weekly scalp DPC. At every patch-test visit, the blood draw took place before the patch test was put on. Patients were eligible if aged 18 to 70, diagnosed with alopecia and judged suitable for DPC therapy, and pregnant patients were excluded. Total RNA was extracted from unfractionated whole blood collected in Tempus Blood RNA tubes. The CDR3 has 15 amino acids, counting the end cysteine and phenylalanine. Of the read, only the CDR3 DNA is kept; its 45 bases are in frame from base 1. The germline V gene encodes CDR1 MNHEY and CDR2 SVGAGI. At the junction V is shortened by 6 bases and J by 2 bases; bases outside the gene matches: 10.

This sample stems from a study of human T cells and chemical hapten exposure (TCRdb year 2021). For the study in its entirety: For sensitization, 2% DPC in acetone was applied to a roughly 2 cm by roughly 2 cm area of upper inner arm skin. Throughout the approximately 26-week study period, patients were also given weekly therapeutic DPC doses on the scalp. Patch testing was done on the upper back using Finn chambers containing 0.01% DPC, and results were scored after 6 days according to International Contact Dermatitis Research Group standards. The mostly female patient cohort included alopecia areata with under or over 50% scalp involvement, alopecia totalis and alopecia universalis. The libraries were sequenced as a pool, and the TCR yield per sample differed mostly because of small variations in library volumes within the pool. In alopecia patients, the study followed how the peripheral blood TCR repertoire changed in vivo over primary and secondary sensitization to diphenylcyclopropenone (DPC), a hapten. Blood samples were taken from patients before sensitization (week 0) and at 2, 6 and about 24 weeks after DPC sensitization. Around 29 alopecia patients provided blood for TCR sequencing at one to four time points (pre-sensitization, 2, 6 and 24 weeks).

What the research found in general, with its limitations: A positive correlation was found between the number of PT1 expanded TCRs and patch test score, with significance reached at thresholds 8, 16 and 32 but not 4. After repeated subsampling, changes were observed in the strength of the expansion versus patch-test correlation and in the threshold at which the correlation became significant. Significantly more large CDR3 similarity clusters were formed by expanded TCRs than by pre-sensitization or healthy control sets, consistent with antigen-driven responses. All patients had alopecia, a presumed autoimmune disease, so their immune response might differ from that of healthy individuals. No change with DPC sensitization was found in the number of TCRs above 1 in 1000 frequency, and no evidence of global repertoire structure alterations was found.

Libraries were built with RACE. The sequencer listed for this sample is NextSeq 500. During library preparation, unique molecular identifiers were attached to individual cDNA molecules so that TCRs could be counted in a quantitative, reproducible way. For every blood RNA sample, sequencing covered both the TCR alpha and TCR beta chains. The source study handled its data this way. A median of around 96,000 TCRs per sample was observed, with a range of about 23,224 to 700,000. V, J and CDR3 annotation of the TCR reads was performed with the Decombinator software suite. For PS versus PT1 abundance plots, all samples were subsampled to the same number of TCRs (28,000). Expanded TCRs were defined as absent before sensitization and observed at least eight times at the 2-week time point. TCRdb itself trimmed the public reads at Q25 with fastp, ran MiXCR and retained productive beta chains. Each entry merges the rows of one CDR3 protein and shows their most common DNA and genes. These V and J calls are TCRdb output, not the study's own analysis. The sample data list some 42,000 distinct CDR3 sequences, and around 9% of these were observed just once. 15% of the sample belongs to the ten largest clones.

The sample in question was whole blood, obtained in connection with sensitization to the hapten diphenylcyclopropenone (DPC). The receptor was isolated from a woman in her 40s with alopecia areata. Some clones in this sample may be carry-over from other donors' samples. This chain is built from TRBV6-5 and TRBJ2-7, with 7 junctional bases fitting TRBD2. DNA sequence: TGTGCCAGCAGCTGGGGGGGGACCCGGACCTACGAGCAGTACTTC. This is translated as CASSWGGTRTYEQYF.